This T cell receptor (beta chain) is drawn from a study of human T cells and chemical hapten exposure. Study-level background: Throughout the approximately 26-week study, diphenylcyclopropenone was applied weekly to the patients' scalps.

Unique molecular identifiers were attached to individual cDNA molecules during library preparation. TCRdb re-called the RACE reads through MiXCR, storing one row per CDR3 protein. The table records around 110,000 distinct CDR3 sequences, around 12% of them present only once. Per the germline V gene, CDR1 is DFQATT and CDR2 is SNEGSKA (reference sequence). J gave up 8 bases and V 3 bases, and 9 bases lay outside the gene matches. The CDR3 runs 14 residues. This sample's time point: pre-sensitization, week 0. Treatment defined: therapeutic diphenylcyclopropenone sensitization with weekly scalp DPC. This clonotype was seen ten or more times.

Sample: whole blood, taken in connection with sensitization to the hapten diphenylcyclopropenone (DPC). V and J are TRBV20-1 and TRBJ1-5; 8 nucleotides agree with TRBD1. The clonotype comes from a woman aged 45-60 years with alopecia areata. Some clones in this sample may be carry-over from other donors' samples. CDR3 residues: CSARSTGEMEPQHF. CDR3 DNA sequence: TGCAGTGCTAGGTCGACAGGGGAAATGGAGCCCCAGCATTTT.